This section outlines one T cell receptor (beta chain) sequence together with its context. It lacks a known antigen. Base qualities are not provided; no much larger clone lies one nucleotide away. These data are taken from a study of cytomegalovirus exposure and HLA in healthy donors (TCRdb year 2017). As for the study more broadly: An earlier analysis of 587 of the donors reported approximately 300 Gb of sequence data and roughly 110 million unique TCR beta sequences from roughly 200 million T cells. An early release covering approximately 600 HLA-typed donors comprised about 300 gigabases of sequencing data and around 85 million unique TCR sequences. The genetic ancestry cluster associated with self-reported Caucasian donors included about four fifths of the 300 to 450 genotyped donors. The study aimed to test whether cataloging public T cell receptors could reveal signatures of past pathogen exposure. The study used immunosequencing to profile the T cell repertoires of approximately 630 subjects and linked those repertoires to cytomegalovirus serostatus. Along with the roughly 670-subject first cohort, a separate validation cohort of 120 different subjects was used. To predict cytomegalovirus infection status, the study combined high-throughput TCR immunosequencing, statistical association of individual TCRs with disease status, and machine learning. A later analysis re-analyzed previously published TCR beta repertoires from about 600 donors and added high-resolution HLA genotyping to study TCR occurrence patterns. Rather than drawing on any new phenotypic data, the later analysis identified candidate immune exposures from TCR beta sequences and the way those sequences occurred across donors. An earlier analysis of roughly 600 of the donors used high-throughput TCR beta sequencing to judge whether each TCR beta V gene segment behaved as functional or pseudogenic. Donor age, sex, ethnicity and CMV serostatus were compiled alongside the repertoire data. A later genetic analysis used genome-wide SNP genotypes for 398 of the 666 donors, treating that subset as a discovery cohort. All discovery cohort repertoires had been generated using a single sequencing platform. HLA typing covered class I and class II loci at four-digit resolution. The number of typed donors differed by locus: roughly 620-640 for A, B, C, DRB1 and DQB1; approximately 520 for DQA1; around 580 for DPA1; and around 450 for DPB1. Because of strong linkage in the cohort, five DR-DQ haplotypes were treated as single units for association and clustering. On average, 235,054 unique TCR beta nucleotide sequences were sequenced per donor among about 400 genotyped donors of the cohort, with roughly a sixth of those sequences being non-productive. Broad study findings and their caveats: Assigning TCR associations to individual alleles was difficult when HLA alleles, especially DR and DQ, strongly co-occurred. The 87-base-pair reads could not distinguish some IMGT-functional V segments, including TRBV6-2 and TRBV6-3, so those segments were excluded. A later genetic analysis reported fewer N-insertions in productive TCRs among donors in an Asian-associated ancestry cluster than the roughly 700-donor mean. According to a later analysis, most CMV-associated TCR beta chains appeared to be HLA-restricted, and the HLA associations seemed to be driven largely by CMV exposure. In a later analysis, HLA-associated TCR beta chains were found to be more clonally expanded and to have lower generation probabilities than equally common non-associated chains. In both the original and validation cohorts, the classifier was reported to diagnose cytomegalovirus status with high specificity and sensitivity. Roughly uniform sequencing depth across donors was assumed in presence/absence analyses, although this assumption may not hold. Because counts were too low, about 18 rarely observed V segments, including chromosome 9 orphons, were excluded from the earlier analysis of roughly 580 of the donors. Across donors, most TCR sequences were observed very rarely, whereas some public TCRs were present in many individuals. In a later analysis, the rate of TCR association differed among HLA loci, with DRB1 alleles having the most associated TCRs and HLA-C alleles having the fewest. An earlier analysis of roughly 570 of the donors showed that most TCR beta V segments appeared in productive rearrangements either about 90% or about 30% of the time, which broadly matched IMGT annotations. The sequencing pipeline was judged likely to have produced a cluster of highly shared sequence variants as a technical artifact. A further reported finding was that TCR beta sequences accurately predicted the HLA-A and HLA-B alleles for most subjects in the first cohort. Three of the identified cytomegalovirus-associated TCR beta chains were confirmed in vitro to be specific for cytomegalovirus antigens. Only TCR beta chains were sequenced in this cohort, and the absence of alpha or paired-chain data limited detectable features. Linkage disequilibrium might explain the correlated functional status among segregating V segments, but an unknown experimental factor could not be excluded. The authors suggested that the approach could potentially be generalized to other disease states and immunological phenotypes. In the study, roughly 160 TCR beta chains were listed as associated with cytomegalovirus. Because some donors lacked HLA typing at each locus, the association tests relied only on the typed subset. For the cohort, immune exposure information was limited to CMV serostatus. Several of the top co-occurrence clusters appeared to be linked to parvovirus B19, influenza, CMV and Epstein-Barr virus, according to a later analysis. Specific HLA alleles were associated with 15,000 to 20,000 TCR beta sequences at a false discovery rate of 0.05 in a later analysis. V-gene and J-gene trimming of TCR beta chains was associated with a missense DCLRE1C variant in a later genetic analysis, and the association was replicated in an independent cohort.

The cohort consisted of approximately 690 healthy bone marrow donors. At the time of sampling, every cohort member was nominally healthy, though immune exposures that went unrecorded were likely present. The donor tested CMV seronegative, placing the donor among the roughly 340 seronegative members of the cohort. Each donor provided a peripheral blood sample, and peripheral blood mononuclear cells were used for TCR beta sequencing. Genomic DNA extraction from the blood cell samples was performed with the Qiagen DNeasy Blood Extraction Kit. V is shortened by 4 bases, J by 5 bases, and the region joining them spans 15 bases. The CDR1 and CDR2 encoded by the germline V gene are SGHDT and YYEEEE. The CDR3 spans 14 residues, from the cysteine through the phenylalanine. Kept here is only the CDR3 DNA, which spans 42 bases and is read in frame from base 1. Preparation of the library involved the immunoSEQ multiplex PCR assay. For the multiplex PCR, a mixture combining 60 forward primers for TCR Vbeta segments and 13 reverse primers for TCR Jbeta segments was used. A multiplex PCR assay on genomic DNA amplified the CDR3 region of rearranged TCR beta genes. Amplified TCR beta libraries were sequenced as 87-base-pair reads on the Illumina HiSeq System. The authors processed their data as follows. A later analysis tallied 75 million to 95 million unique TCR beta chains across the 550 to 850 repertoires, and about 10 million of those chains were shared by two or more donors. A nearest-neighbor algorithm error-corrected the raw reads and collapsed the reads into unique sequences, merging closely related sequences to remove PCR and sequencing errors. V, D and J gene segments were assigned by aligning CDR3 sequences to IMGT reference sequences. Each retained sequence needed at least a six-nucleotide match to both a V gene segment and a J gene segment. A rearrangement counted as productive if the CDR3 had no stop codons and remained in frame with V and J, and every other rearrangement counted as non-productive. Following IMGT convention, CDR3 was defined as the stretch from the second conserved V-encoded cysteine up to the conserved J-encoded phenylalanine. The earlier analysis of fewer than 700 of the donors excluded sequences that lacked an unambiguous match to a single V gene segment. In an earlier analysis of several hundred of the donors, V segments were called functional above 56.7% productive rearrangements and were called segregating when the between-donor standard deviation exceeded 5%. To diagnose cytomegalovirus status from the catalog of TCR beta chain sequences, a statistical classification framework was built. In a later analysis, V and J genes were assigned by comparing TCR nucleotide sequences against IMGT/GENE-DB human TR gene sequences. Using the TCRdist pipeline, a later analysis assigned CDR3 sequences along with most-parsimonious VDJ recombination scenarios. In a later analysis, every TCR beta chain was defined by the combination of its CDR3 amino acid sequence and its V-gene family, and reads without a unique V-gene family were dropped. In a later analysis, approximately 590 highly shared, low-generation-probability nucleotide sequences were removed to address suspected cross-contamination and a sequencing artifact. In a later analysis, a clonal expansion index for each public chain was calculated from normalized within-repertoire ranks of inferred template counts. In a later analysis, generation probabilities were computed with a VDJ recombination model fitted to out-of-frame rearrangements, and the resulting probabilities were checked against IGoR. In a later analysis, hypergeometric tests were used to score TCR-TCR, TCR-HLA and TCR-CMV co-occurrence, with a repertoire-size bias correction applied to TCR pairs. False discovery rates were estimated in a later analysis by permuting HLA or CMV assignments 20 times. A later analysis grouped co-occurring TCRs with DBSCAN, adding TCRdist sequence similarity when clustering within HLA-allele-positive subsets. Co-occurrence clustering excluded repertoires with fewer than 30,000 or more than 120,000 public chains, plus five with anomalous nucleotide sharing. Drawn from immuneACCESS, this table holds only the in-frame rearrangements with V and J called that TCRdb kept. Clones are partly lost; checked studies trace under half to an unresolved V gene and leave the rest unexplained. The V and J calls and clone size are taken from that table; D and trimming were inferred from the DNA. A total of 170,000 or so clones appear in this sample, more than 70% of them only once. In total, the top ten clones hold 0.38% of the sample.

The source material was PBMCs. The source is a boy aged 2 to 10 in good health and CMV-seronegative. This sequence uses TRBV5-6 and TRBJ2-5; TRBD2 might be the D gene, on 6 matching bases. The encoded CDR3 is CASSGKLRGETQYF. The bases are TGTGCCAGCAGCGGCAAACTCCGGGGGGAGACCCAGTACTTC.